A single T cell receptor (beta chain) is shown here with its context. The V gene end was trimmed by 8 bases and the J gene end by 6 bases; junction bases not matched to a gene: 14. The CDR3 consists of 15 residues. The V gene's germline CDR1 is WSHSY and CDR2 SAAADI. The sample comes from a study of blood T cell repertoires in COVID-19. Study background: Material from acute and convalescent COVID-19 was sourced from the United States, Italy and Spain.

In the authors' methods: Estimated nucleated cell counts came from reference gene primer amplification. Sequencing used immunoSEQ multiplex PCR; TCRdb keeps in-frame clones, though not all of them. V, J and clone size are those of that table, while D and trimming were read from the DNA. The data show 15,000 to 16,000 clones, with approximately 76% seen just once and around 32% held by the top ten. V usage is TRBV10-2 and J usage is TRBJ2-7; 9 bases align to TRBD1. The TCR originated in a man in his 70s with active or convalescent COVID-19. Specimen: peripheral blood. The CDR3, as DNA: TGCGCCAGCCGACAGGGGGGTTTCCACTCGGGCGAGCAGTACTTC. It specifies CASRQGGFHSGEQYF.